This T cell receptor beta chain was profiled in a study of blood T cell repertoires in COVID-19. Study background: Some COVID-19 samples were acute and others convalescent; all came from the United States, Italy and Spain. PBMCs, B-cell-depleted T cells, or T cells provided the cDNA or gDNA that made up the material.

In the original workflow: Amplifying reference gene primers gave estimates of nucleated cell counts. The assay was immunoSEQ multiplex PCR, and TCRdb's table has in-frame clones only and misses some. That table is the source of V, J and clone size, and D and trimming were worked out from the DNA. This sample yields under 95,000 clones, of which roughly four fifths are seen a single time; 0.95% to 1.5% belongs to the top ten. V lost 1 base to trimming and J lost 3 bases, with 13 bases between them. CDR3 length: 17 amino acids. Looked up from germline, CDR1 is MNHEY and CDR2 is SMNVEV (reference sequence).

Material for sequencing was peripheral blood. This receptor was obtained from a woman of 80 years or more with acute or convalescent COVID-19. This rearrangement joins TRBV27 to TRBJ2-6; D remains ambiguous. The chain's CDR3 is CASSLWLAPLGANVLTF. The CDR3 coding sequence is TGTGCCAGCAGTTTATGGCTGGCTCCCCTTGGGGCCAACGTCCTGACTTTC.